This is a list of T cell receptor beta chains from one sample in a study of OX40 agonist ivuxolimab in advanced cancers. The method was immunoSEQ multiplex PCR; TCRdb's version includes in-frame clones alone and lacks a portion of them. The sample has roughly 98,000 clones, roughly 80% seen once. The source material was CD4+ or CD8+ T cells sorted from blood, sampled in a trial of the OX40 agonist ivuxolimab. These receptors all stem from an adult with an advanced solid tumor such as melanoma, head and neck, liver or kidney cancer. Both conserved end residues are part of each CDR3. The order of the fields is D gene, clone size, V gene, J gene, CDR3 protein, CDR3 DNA. The D gene is left open where the match is weak. Rows may omit the clone size; those that give it use once, few, many or a size class.

d_call: .; clone_size: .; v_call: TRBV5-1; j_call: TRBJ2-3; cdr3_aa: CASSPGGGATSTDTQYF; cdr3_nt: TGCGCCAGCAGCCCCGGAGGTGGGGCCACCTCCACAGATACGCAGTATTTT
d_call: .; clone_size: .; v_call: TRBV5-1; j_call: TRBJ2-1; cdr3_aa: CASSLGGGYNEQFF; cdr3_nt: TGCGCCAGCAGCTTGGGGGGTGGCTACAATGAGCAGTTCTTC
d_call: .; clone_size: .; v_call: TRBV21-1; j_call: TRBJ1-5; cdr3_aa: CASSKAGPRTQPQHF; cdr3_nt: TGTGCCAGCAGCAAAGCCGGACCCCGGACCCAGCCCCAGCATTTT
d_call: .; clone_size: .; v_call: TRBV7-2; j_call: TRBJ1-2; cdr3_aa: CASSLGEIYGYTF; cdr3_nt: TGTGCCAGCAGCTTAGGGGAGATTTATGGCTACACCTTC
d_call: .; clone_size: .; v_call: TRBV5-3; j_call: TRBJ2-3; cdr3_aa: CARSLSRSSSPLPTDTQYF; cdr3_nt: TGTGCCAGAAGCTTAAGCCGCTCGAGCAGCCCGTTACCCACAGATACGCAGTATTTT
d_call: .; clone_size: few; v_call: TRBV7-8; j_call: TRBJ2-3; cdr3_aa: CASSPSSTDTQYF; cdr3_nt: TGTGCCAGCAGCCCTTCAAGCACAGATACGCAGTATTTT
d_call: .; clone_size: .; v_call: TRBV30; j_call: TRBJ1-5; cdr3_aa: CAWSGRGQPQHF; cdr3_nt: TGTGCCTGGAGTGGTCGCGGGCAGCCCCAGCATTTT
d_call: TRBD1; clone_size: .; v_call: TRBV7-9; j_call: TRBJ2-7; cdr3_aa: CASSALDRGSYEQYF; cdr3_nt: TGTGCCAGCAGCGCACTCGACAGGGGTTCCTACGAGCAGTACTTC
d_call: .; clone_size: few; v_call: TRBV7-2; j_call: TRBJ1-2; cdr3_aa: CASNPGRLSYGYTF; cdr3_nt: TGTGCCAGCAACCCGGGACGGCTTAGCTATGGCTACACCTTC
d_call: TRBD1; clone_size: .; v_call: TRBV27; j_call: TRBJ2-7; cdr3_aa: CASSFSGTGLWIEQYF; cdr3_nt: TGTGCCAGCAGTTTCTCCGGGACAGGGCTGTGGATCGAGCAGTACTTC
d_call: .; clone_size: .; v_call: TRBV6-1; j_call: TRBJ2-5; cdr3_aa: CASSRSGRQQETQYF; cdr3_nt: TGTGCCAGCAGTCGCTCCGGACGGCAGCAAGAGACCCAGTACTTC
d_call: .; clone_size: .; v_call: TRBV7-8; j_call: TRBJ1-2; cdr3_aa: CASSESGYGYTF; cdr3_nt: TGTGCCAGCAGCGAGAGTGGTTATGGCTACACCTTC
d_call: .; clone_size: .; v_call: TRBV6-5; j_call: TRBJ1-2; cdr3_aa: CASSFIGGLYGYTF; cdr3_nt: TGTGCCAGCAGTTTCATTGGGGGGCTCTATGGCTACACCTTC
d_call: TRBD1; clone_size: .; v_call: TRBV18; j_call: TRBJ1-2; cdr3_aa: CASSPPLGQGDYGYTF; cdr3_nt: TGTGCCAGCTCACCACCACTTGGGCAGGGGGACTATGGCTACACCTTC
d_call: .; clone_size: .; v_call: TRBV10-3; j_call: TRBJ1-4; cdr3_aa: CAISATGTANEKLFF; cdr3_nt: TGTGCCATCAGTGCCACAGGGACGGCTAATGAAAAACTGTTTTTT
d_call: .; clone_size: .; v_call: TRBV7-2; j_call: TRBJ2-1; cdr3_aa: CASSLYRTAEQFF; cdr3_nt: TGTGCCAGCAGCTTATACCGGACAGCTGAGCAGTTCTTC
d_call: .; clone_size: .; v_call: TRBV19; j_call: TRBJ2-2; cdr3_aa: CASRAEDRHTGELFF; cdr3_nt: TGTGCCAGTAGAGCTGAAGACAGGCACACCGGGGAGCTGTTTTTT
d_call: TRBD2; clone_size: .; v_call: TRBV5-4; j_call: TRBJ2-1; cdr3_aa: CASSPSSGSYNEQFF; cdr3_nt: TGTGCCAGCAGCCCATCTAGCGGGAGCTACAATGAGCAGTTCTTC
d_call: TRBD2; clone_size: .; v_call: TRBV28; j_call: TRBJ2-5; cdr3_aa: CASSLSVAGGRETQYF; cdr3_nt: TGTGCCAGCAGTTTATCGGTAGCGGGGGGGCGAGAGACCCAGTACTTC
d_call: .; clone_size: .; v_call: TRBV7-3; j_call: TRBJ2-3; cdr3_aa: CASSTAGRTDTQYF; cdr3_nt: TGTGCCAGCAGCACGGCGGGCCGCACAGATACGCAGTATTTT
d_call: TRBD2; clone_size: .; v_call: TRBV28; j_call: TRBJ2-5; cdr3_aa: CASSLNSGGQETQYF; cdr3_nt: TGTGCCAGCAGTTTAAATAGCGGGGGTCAAGAGACCCAGTACTTC
d_call: .; clone_size: .; v_call: TRBV4-3; j_call: TRBJ1-6; cdr3_aa: CASSQEPSTGSGTPLHF; cdr3_nt: TGCGCCAGCAGCCAAGAACCTTCAACAGGGTCCGGGACACCCCTCCACTTT
d_call: .; clone_size: .; v_call: TRBV6-5; j_call: TRBJ1-6; cdr3_aa: CASSYSNSPLHF; cdr3_nt: TGTGCCAGCAGTTACTCCAATTCACCCCTCCACTTT
d_call: .; clone_size: .; v_call: TRBV5-5; j_call: TRBJ1-1; cdr3_aa: CASSIETANTEAFF; cdr3_nt: TGTGCCAGCAGCATCGAGACTGCGAACACTGAAGCTTTCTTT
d_call: TRBD2; clone_size: .; v_call: TRBV9; j_call: TRBJ2-3; cdr3_aa: CASSLSAGGPDTQYF; cdr3_nt: TGTGCCAGCAGCCTCTCGGCGGGAGGGCCTGATACGCAGTATTTT
d_call: .; clone_size: .; v_call: TRBV6-1; j_call: TRBJ2-7; cdr3_aa: CASRRDIDSGVEQYF; cdr3_nt: TGTGCCAGCAGACGGGACATTGATTCGGGGGTCGAGCAGTACTTC
d_call: .; clone_size: .; v_call: TRBV4-1; j_call: TRBJ2-3; cdr3_aa: CASSHEDTQYF; cdr3_nt: TGCGCCAGCAGCCACGAAGATACGCAGTATTTT
d_call: .; clone_size: .; v_call: TRBV28; j_call: TRBJ1-5; cdr3_aa: CASSLREGLGNQPQHF; cdr3_nt: TGTGCCAGCAGTCTCCGGGAAGGGCTGGGCAATCAGCCCCAGCATTTT
d_call: .; clone_size: .; v_call: TRBV5-4; j_call: TRBJ1-1; cdr3_aa: CASSGGGASEAFF; cdr3_nt: TGTGCCAGCAGCGGGGGAGGGGCCTCTGAAGCTTTCTTT
d_call: .; clone_size: once; v_call: TRBV6-5; j_call: TRBJ2-2; cdr3_aa: CASSDGRGELFF; cdr3_nt: TGTGCCAGCAGTGATGGACGCGGGGAGCTGTTTTTT
d_call: TRBD1; clone_size: .; v_call: TRBV29-1; j_call: TRBJ2-7; cdr3_aa: CSVEVLQGAAEQYF; cdr3_nt: TGCAGCGTTGAAGTTTTACAGGGGGCGGCCGAGCAGTACTTC
d_call: TRBD1; clone_size: .; v_call: TRBV4-3; j_call: TRBJ2-7; cdr3_aa: CASSQDVPRDRAYEQYF; cdr3_nt: TGCGCCAGCAGCCAAGATGTCCCCCGGGACAGAGCCTACGAGCAGTACTTC
d_call: TRBD2; clone_size: .; v_call: TRBV6-6; j_call: TRBJ2-1; cdr3_aa: CASSYYLAGYNEQFF; cdr3_nt: TGTGCCAGCAGTTACTACCTAGCGGGCTACAATGAGCAGTTCTTC
d_call: TRBD1; clone_size: many; v_call: TRBV19; j_call: TRBJ1-5; cdr3_aa: CASSVGQGVKNQPQHF; cdr3_nt: TGTGCCAGTAGTGTGGGACAGGGGGTAAAAAATCAGCCCCAGCATTTT
d_call: TRBD1; clone_size: .; v_call: TRBV28; j_call: TRBJ1-6; cdr3_aa: CASSNTGGSPLHF; cdr3_nt: TGTGCCAGCAGTAATACAGGGGGTTCACCCCTCCACTTT
d_call: TRBD2; clone_size: .; v_call: TRBV19; j_call: TRBJ2-7; cdr3_aa: CASSTKMTSGSSYEQYF; cdr3_nt: TGTGCCAGTAGTACAAAGATGACTAGCGGAAGCTCCTACGAGCAGTACTTC
d_call: .; clone_size: .; v_call: TRBV7-9; j_call: TRBJ2-5; cdr3_aa: CASRLVRDKQETQYF; cdr3_nt: TGTGCCAGCAGGTTAGTCAGGGATAAACAAGAGACCCAGTACTTC
d_call: .; clone_size: .; v_call: TRBV5-4; j_call: TRBJ2-2; cdr3_aa: CASSLGQGTHTGELFF; cdr3_nt: TGTGCCAGCAGCTTGGGGCAGGGGACACACACCGGGGAGCTGTTTTTT
d_call: TRBD2; clone_size: .; v_call: TRBV7-3; j_call: TRBJ2-1; cdr3_aa: CASSFHPGTSGSYEQFF; cdr3_nt: TGTGCCAGCAGCTTTCATCCCGGGACTAGCGGGAGCTATGAGCAGTTCTTC
d_call: TRBD1; clone_size: .; v_call: TRBV15; j_call: TRBJ1-2; cdr3_aa: CATSSRRTGDGYTF; cdr3_nt: TGTGCCACCAGCAGCCGGCGGACAGGGGACGGCTACACCTTC
d_call: .; clone_size: .; v_call: TRBV6-1; j_call: TRBJ2-7; cdr3_aa: CASSDFSYEQYF; cdr3_nt: TGTGCCAGCAGTGACTTCTCCTACGAGCAGTACTTC
d_call: .; clone_size: .; v_call: TRBV4-1; j_call: TRBJ1-4; cdr3_aa: CASSQGAPGQGEKLFF; cdr3_nt: TGCGCCAGCAGCCAAGGCGCACCAGGGCAGGGAGAAAAACTGTTTTTT
d_call: .; clone_size: .; v_call: TRBV28; j_call: TRBJ1-2; cdr3_aa: CASSGGARYGYTF; cdr3_nt: TGTGCCAGCAGCGGGGGCGCGCGGTATGGCTACACCTTC
d_call: TRBD1; clone_size: .; v_call: TRBV7-2; j_call: TRBJ1-5; cdr3_aa: CASSTSGQGNQPQHF; cdr3_nt: TGTGCCAGCAGCACTTCTGGACAGGGCAATCAGCCCCAGCATTTT
d_call: .; clone_size: .; v_call: TRBV5-1; j_call: TRBJ2-1; cdr3_aa: CASSLEGSNYNEQFF; cdr3_nt: TGCGCCAGCAGCTTGGAGGGGTCCAACTACAATGAGCAGTTCTTC
d_call: .; clone_size: few; v_call: TRBV4-1; j_call: TRBJ2-1; cdr3_aa: CASSQDERRPGGNEQFF; cdr3_nt: TGCGCCAGCAGCCAAGACGAAAGACGGCCTGGGGGCAATGAGCAGTTCTTC
d_call: TRBD1; clone_size: once; v_call: TRBV28; j_call: TRBJ1-1; cdr3_aa: CASSLGQGSEAFF; cdr3_nt: TGTGCCAGCAGTCTGGGACAGGGCTCTGAAGCTTTCTTT
d_call: TRBD2; clone_size: .; v_call: TRBV6-5; j_call: TRBJ2-7; cdr3_aa: CASTTSGGGFYEQYF; cdr3_nt: TGTGCCAGCACCACCTCCGGCGGGGGGTTCTACGAGCAGTACTTC
d_call: .; clone_size: .; v_call: TRBV6-5; j_call: TRBJ2-1; cdr3_aa: CASKEPPYNEQFF; cdr3_nt: TGTGCCAGCAAAGAGCCCCCCTACAATGAGCAGTTCTTC
d_call: TRBD1; clone_size: once; v_call: TRBV2; j_call: TRBJ2-1; cdr3_aa: CASSSRGQSYNEQFF; cdr3_nt: TGTGCCAGCAGTTCTAGGGGGCAATCCTACAATGAGCAGTTCTTC
d_call: TRBD2; clone_size: .; v_call: TRBV6-1; j_call: TRBJ2-5; cdr3_aa: CASSEAPSGAGETQYF; cdr3_nt: TGTGCCAGCAGTGAAGCCCCTAGCGGGGCGGGGGAGACCCAGTACTTC
d_call: .; clone_size: .; v_call: TRBV28; j_call: TRBJ1-3; cdr3_aa: CASSFGLDTIYF; cdr3_nt: TGTGCCAGCAGTTTCGGTCTGGACACCATATATTTT